The 25 T cell receptor beta chains given below trace back to one sample, sequenced in a study of beta chain features in type 1 diabetes. Expressed TCRB transcripts were sequenced because the entire RNA isolate underwent reverse transcription. Clones were read by immunoSEQ multiplex PCR, and TCRdb kept only the in-frame ones, dropping some. Of 60,000 or so clones listed, approximately 59% are singletons. The sample taken for sequencing was Tregs from blood. The receptors were sampled from a woman under 30 in good health.

This sequence joins TRBV11-2 and TRBJ2-7; maybe TRBD2 (6 bases). Trimming cost V 3 bases and J 3 bases, with 15 bases left between them. Germline-derived CDR1 and CDR2 are SGHAT and FQNNGV. This CDR3 has 15 residues. CDR3 in amino acids: CASSFNLGSGYEQYF. The CDR3 DNA reads TGTGCCAGCAGCTTTAACCTGGGTAGCGGCTACGAGCAGTACTTC.

This clone has just a few counts. The chain links TRBV18 to TRBJ1-1; TRBD1 might be the D (5 bases). This CDR3 contains 14 residues. Germline loops: CDR1 KGHSH, CDR2 LQKENI. Trimming left V 8 bases short and J 3 bases short, with 16 bases between. CDR3 DNA sequence: TGTGCCAGCCTAATAAGGGGCCAGGACACTGAAGCTTTCTTT. This encodes CASLIRGQDTEAFF. Full variable domain (missing parts from reference TRBV18 and TRBJ1-1): NAGVMQNPRHLVRRRGQEARLRCSPMKGHSHVYWYRQLPEEGLKFMVYLQKENIIDESGMPKERFSAEFPKEGPSILRIQQVVRGDSAAYFCASLIRGQDTEAFFGQGTRLTVV.

The CDR3 here is CASRSGSYNEQFF. The CDR3 DNA is TGCGCCAGCAGATCAGGCTCCTACAATGAGCAGTTCTTC. V is TRBV5-1 and J is TRBJ2-1; D ambiguous. The CDR3 loop spans 13 amino acids. V was shortened by 5 bases and J by 0 bases, with 6 bases between the two germline ends. The germline gives CDR1 SGHRS, CDR2 YFSETQ.

The chain combines TRBV10-3 with TRBJ2-7, with D tentatively TRBD2 (5 bases). CDR1 and CDR2 from the germline V gene are ENHRY and SYGVKD. Trimming removed 4 bases at V and 9 bases at J, with 16 bases between. CDR3 size: 13 residues. CDR3: CAISGAPQGGQYF. The CDR3 region has the DNA TGTGCCATCAGTGGGGCGCCCCAAGGAGGGCAGTACTTC.

This clone was seen more than once but under ten times. The chain combines TRBV7-2 with TRBJ2-3; the D gene is possibly TRBD1 (6 bases). This CDR3 is built from 14 residues. From germline, CDR1 is SGHTA and CDR2 FQGNSA. With 10 bases removed from V and 4 bases from J, the gap between germline ends came to 18 bases. CDR3 sequence (DNA): TGTGCCACGATGCAAGGCAGGGGCGCAGATACGCAGTATTTT. Amino acids: CATMQGRGADTQYF.

This clone has only a few counts. The V and J genes are TRBV2 and TRBJ2-1, with 7 bases aligning to TRBD2. J was trimmed by 3 bases and V by 4 bases; bases with no gene match: 12. Germline lookup yields CDR1 SNHLY and CDR2 FYNNEI. The CDR3 consists of 17 residues. For the CDR3, the DNA is TGTGCCAGCAGTGTCTCGGGGGGAGCCGGAGACTACAATGAGCAGTTCTTC. Protein: CASSVSGGAGDYNEQFF.

This clone was seen a handful of times. The chain joins TRBV6-6 to TRBJ2-5, with 8 nucleotides matching TRBD2. The junction had 7 bases not matched to a gene; V was cut back by 5 bases and J by 5 bases. This CDR3 contains 14 residues. The germline V gene has CDR1 MNHNY and CDR2 SVGAGI (reference sequence). This CDR3 is CASSPGLAGETQYF. DNA for the CDR3: TGTGCCAGCAGTCCCGGACTAGCTGGGGAGACCCAGTACTTC.

There are a few counts of this clone. This chain uses TRBV19 with TRBJ1-5; 9 bases agree with TRBD1. Germline-derived CDR1 and CDR2 are LNHDA and SQIVND (reference sequence). The ends lost 5 bases at V and 0 bases at J; junction bases unmatched: 8. This CDR3 comprises 17 residues. The CDR3 bases are TGTGCCAGTAGTGGGCCGGGACAGGGTTATAGCAATCAGCCCCAGCATTTT. It is translated as CASSGPGQGYSNQPQHF.

This clone was seen just once. V is TRBV6-1 and J is TRBJ2-3, with D perhaps TRBD2 (5 bases). This CDR3 is 15 amino acids long. The germline V gene encodes CDR1 MNHNS and CDR2 SASEGT. The V and J ends lost 6 bases and 6 bases respectively, with 19 bases between them. CDR3 in DNA: TGTGCCAGCAGCAGGACTCTCTTACCATCCGATACGCAGTATTTT. Its protein is CASSRTLLPSDTQYF.

This chain uses TRBV5-1 with TRBJ1-1, with no clear D. The CDR3 totals 13 residues. Trimming took off 0 bases at V and 0 bases at J, with 3 bases between the two ends. Germline V gene data show CDR1 as SGHRS and CDR2 as YFSETQ. The chain's CDR3 is CASSLGVNTEAFF. CDR3 nucleotides: TGCGCCAGCAGCTTGGGAGTGAACACTGAAGCTTTCTTT.

Details on this clone: At one boundary the junction diverges from the germline segment, which might be a read error. The chain carries TRBV7-7 and TRBJ1-2, with D possibly matching TRBD1 (6 bases). The CDR3 runs 18 residues. Germline CDR1 is SSHAT and CDR2 is FNYEAQ (reference sequence). Written as DNA, the CDR3 is TGTGCTAGCAGCTTAGGAGAGGGGGACGGCCCACCCAACTATGGCTACACCTTC. It is translated as CASSLGEGDGPPNYGYTF. Full variable domain (outside the CDR3, taken from reference TRBV7-7 and TRBJ1-2): GAGVSQSPRYKVTKRGQDVTLRCDPISSHATLYWYQQALGQGPEFLTYFNYEAQPDKSGLPSDRFSAERPEGSISTLTIQRTEQRDSAMYRCASSLGEGDGPPNYGYTFGSGTRLTVV.

The chain couples TRBV6-5 to TRBJ2-4; D might be TRBD1 (5 bases). Deletions cut 7 bases from V and 3 bases from J, with 10 bases between. The CDR3 sequence is 13 residues long. CDR1 is MNHEY and CDR2 is SVGAGI in the germline V gene. CDR3 sequence (DNA): TGTGCCAGCATTCAGGGCGACAAAAACATTCAGTACTTC. Residues: CASIQGDKNIQYF.

This rearrangement joins TRBV7-2 to TRBJ2-5; D gene unclear. The DNA end favors TRBJ2-7, so the J call may be wrong. This CDR3 region has 13 residues. CDR1 and CDR2 (germline): SGHTA, FQGNSA. This CDR3 reads CASSFPHYYEQYF. In DNA form, the CDR3 reads TGTGCCAGCAGCTTCCCCCACTACTACGAGCAGTACTTC.

This clone has only one observation. The chain has TRBV5-4 and TRBJ2-7; TRBD1 matches at 8 bases. The ends lost 4 bases at V and 7 bases at J; junction bases unmatched: 13. The CDR3 consists of 15 residues. The germline V gene has CDR1 SGHNT and CDR2 YYREEE (reference sequence). The CDR3 DNA is TGTGCCAGCAGCCAAGAAGGGACAGGCCAACAGGAGCAGTACTTC. Translated, it gives CASSQEGTGQQEQYF.

The gene calls are TRBV23-1 and TRBJ1-2, with 7 nucleotides matching TRBD1. TRBV23-1 is flagged as an ORF with uncertain function. The trim removed 0 bases at V and 0 bases at J, leaving 7 bases unmatched. The CDR3 loop spans 17 amino acids. CDR3 amino acids: CASSQSKGGGANYGYTF. The CDR3 region has the DNA TGCGCCAGCAGTCAATCGAAAGGAGGGGGCGCTAACTATGGCTACACCTTC.

V usage is TRBV9 and J usage is TRBJ2-5; D perhaps matches TRBD1 (5 bases). The V gene's germline CDR1 is SGDLS and CDR2 YYNGEE. V gave up 0 bases and J gave up 2 bases, with 8 bases separating them. The CDR3 covers 14 residues. The chain's CDR3 is CASSVAGIQETQYF. The CDR3 nucleotides read TGTGCCAGCAGCGTAGCAGGGATACAAGAGACCCAGTACTTC.

This rearrangement joins TRBV7-9 to TRBJ2-3, with D unresolved. The CDR3 has 12 amino acids. V was cut by 5 bases and J by 0 bases, with 3 bases left in between. Looked up from germline, CDR1 is SEHNR and CDR2 is FQNEAQ (reference sequence). CDR3: CASSQSTDTQYF. The DNA for the CDR3 is TGTGCCAGCAGCCAGAGCACAGATACGCAGTATTTT. The full variable domain, with the rest looked up from reference TRBV7-9 and TRBJ2-3, is DTGVSQNPRHKITKRGQNVTFRCDPISEHNRLYWYRQTLGQGPEFLTYFQNEAQLEKSRLLSDRFSAERPKGSFSTLEIQRTEQGDSAMYLCASSQSTDTQYFGPGTRLTVL.

The CDR3 region is CASSLVVIAGGIYNEQFF. CDR3 nucleotide sequence: TGTGCCAGCAGCTTGGTAGTGATAGCGGGAGGGATTTACAATGAGCAGTTCTTC. This chain links TRBV5-4 with TRBJ2-1; the match to TRBD2 covers 11 bases. V gave up 0 bases and J gave up 4 bases; unmatched junction bases: 9. The CDR3 consists of 18 residues. Per germline, CDR1 SGHNT and CDR2 YYREEE (reference sequence).

The CDR3 spells CASSPGRGHQPQHF. The CDR3 region has the DNA TGTGCCAGCTCACCGGGCAGGGGGCATCAGCCCCAGCATTTT. This chain uses TRBV18 with TRBJ1-5; 8 bases match TRBD1. The CDR3 covers 14 residues. The trim removed 3 bases at V and 5 bases at J, leaving 3 bases unmatched. CDR1 and CDR2 (germline): KGHSH, LQKENI.

This clone turned up a few times. This chain connects TRBV29-1 to TRBJ2-1; 9 bases map to TRBD2. Germline V gene sequence: CDR1 SQVTM, CDR2 ANQGSEA. Trimming cost V 5 bases and J 1 base; bases outside gene matches: 9. This CDR3 is built from 16 residues. The CDR3 DNA reads as TGCAGCGTTAAACGACCGGGACTAGCATCCTACAATGAGCAGTTCTTC. It codes for CSVKRPGLASYNEQFF.

The chain uses TRBV23-1 and TRBJ1-2, with TRBD1 matching over 9 bases. TRBV23-1 is labeled an ORF, and its function is uncertain. With 4 bases clipped from V and 6 bases from J, the junction kept 6 bases outside the gene matches. The CDR3 is 14 amino acids. CDR3 protein: CASSRDRVKDGYTF. CDR3 sequence (DNA): TGCGCCAGCAGTCGGGACAGGGTCAAGGATGGCTACACCTTC.

This clone was counted only a few times. The V and J genes are TRBV5-1 and TRBJ2-2; maybe TRBD1 (5 bases). Germline loops: CDR1 SGHRS, CDR2 YFSETQ. Deletions cut 5 bases from V and 0 bases from J, with 8 bases between. This CDR3 comprises 14 residues. The DNA of the CDR3 is TGCGCCAGCAGAGAGACAGCGAACACCGGGGAGCTGTTTTTT. Its translation is CASRETANTGELFF.

This chain's CDR3 is CASSDGSLLADTQYF. DNA of the CDR3: TGTGCCAGCAGTGACGGGTCTCTCTTGGCAGATACGCAGTATTTT. The rearrangement joins TRBV27 to TRBJ2-3, with D hard to call. Per germline, CDR1 MNHEY and CDR2 SMNVEV (reference sequence). The CDR3 has 15 amino acids. V was trimmed by 5 bases and J by 4 bases, leaving 16 bases between them.

This chain uses TRBV30 with TRBJ2-1, with 8 positions matching TRBD2. Trimming cost V 1 base and J 4 bases; bases outside gene matches: 3. The CDR3 consists of 14 residues. The germline V gene has CDR1 GTSNPN and CDR2 SVGIG (reference sequence). CDR3 bases: TGTGCCTGGAGTGGGACTAGCAGTTACAATGAGCAGTTCTTC. Translation gives CAWSGTSSYNEQFF.

This clone was counted only a few times. As DNA, the CDR3 is TGTGCCAGCAGCCCTTTAGGACGTCGCGGGGACACTGAAGCTTTCTTT. The encoded protein is CASSPLGRRGDTEAFF. The V call is TRBV7-9, the J call TRBJ1-1; D gene ambiguous. This CDR3 is built from 16 residues. Germline values: CDR1 SEHNR, CDR2 FQNEAQ (reference sequence). V was pared by 5 bases and J by 3 bases, with 19 bases between.